This record covers a single T cell receptor beta chain. CDR1 is MNHEY, CDR2 SMNVEV, per germline (reference sequence). This CDR3 comprises 15 residues. V dropped 3 bases and J dropped 4 bases, with 15 bases sitting between them. As originally analysed: Researchers report that nucleated cell counts were estimated from reference gene primer amplification. Libraries were prepared by immunoSEQ multiplex PCR; TCRdb keeps only in-frame clonotypes and omits some of them. Clone size and V and J calls were adopted from that table, with D and trimming inferred from the DNA. The table records about 250,000 clones, more than 70% of them present only once. The record originates from a study of blood T cell repertoires in COVID-19.

The sequenced sample was peripheral blood. The chain employs TRBV27 and TRBJ1-1; possibly TRBD1 for D (6 bases). This receptor was identified in a woman aged 25 to 39 with COVID-19, enrolled during active disease. The CDR3 sequence is CASSFSPSGVTEAFF. CDR3 DNA sequence: TGTGCCAGCAGTTTTTCCCCATCAGGGGTCACTGAAGCTTTCTTT.